Below, 16 T cell receptor beta chains from the same sample are listed, as sequenced in a study of vaccination effects on CD4 cells after COVID-19. Some clones are missing from TCRdb's copy, which holds only in-frame ones; the method was immunoSEQ multiplex PCR. The table records some 65,000 clones, around 69% of them present only once. Under the ViraFEST assay, PBMC were stimulated with viral peptide pools so that antigen-specific CD4+ T cells expanded. Sequencing was performed afterwards. Following a roughly eleven-day culture, CD4+ T cells were purified. Absence of prior SARS-CoV-2 infection characterized the vaccine recipients, who showed negative nucleocapsid antibodies. Antigen specificity for these receptors is unknown. Here the sequenced sample was CD4+ T cells from PBMCs cultured with HCoV-NL63 spike peptides, taken before COVID-19 vaccination. The receptors stem from a human donor who received a COVID-19 vaccine.

This clone was picked up a small number of times. The chain links TRBV12-3 or TRBV12-4 to TRBJ1-6; 7 positions match TRBD1. The V and J ends lost 3 bases and 10 bases, in that order; junction bases with no gene match: 3. This CDR3 spans 13 amino acids. Here the CDR3 reads CASSLTGTSPLHF. CDR3 DNA: TGTGCCAGCAGTTTGACAGGGACATCACCCCTCCACTTT.

The chain links TRBV7-2 to TRBJ2-1; 8 bases fit TRBD1. This CDR3 has 14 amino acids. Germline V gene sequence: CDR1 SGHTA, CDR2 FQGNSA. Trimming removed 4 bases from V and 8 bases from J; junction bases left unmatched: 7. In nucleotides, the CDR3 is TGTGCCAGCAGCTCCCGGACAGGGCAAGATGAGCAGTTCTTC. Its translation is CASSSRTGQDEQFF.

This chain joins TRBV18 and TRBJ2-1; possible D gene TRBD1, 6 bases. The germline CDR1 and CDR2 sequences are KGHSH and LQKENI. V shed 3 bases and J shed 5 bases, with 14 bases lying between them. The CDR3 spans 15 residues. The CDR3 nucleotides are TGTGCCAGCTCACCTCTGGGGGCGGGCAACAATGAGCAGTTCTTC. It is translated as CASSPLGAGNNEQFF.

The V and J genes are TRBV10-3 and TRBJ2-7; D gene unclear. Germline CDR1 ENHRY, CDR2 SYGVKD. The V gene lost 3 bases and the J gene lost 3 bases, with 6 bases spanning the gap. The CDR3 totals 12 residues. CDR3 in DNA: TGTGCCATCAGTGATGGCATCTACGAGCAGTACGTC. Translated, it gives CAISDGIYEQYV.

The genes are TRBV19 and TRBJ2-3; unclear D gene. Germline V gene sequence: CDR1 LNHDA, CDR2 SQIVND (reference sequence). The CDR3 length is 13 residues. The V end was cut by 1 base, the J end by 5 bases, with 7 bases between. The chain's CDR3 is CASSIGFRDTQYF. For the CDR3, the DNA is TGTGCCAGTAGTATAGGGTTCCGAGATACGCAGTATTTT.

This chain links TRBV7-2 with TRBJ2-1; D ambiguous. Trimming cost V 0 bases and J 2 bases, with 8 bases left between them. The CDR3 sequence is 15 residues long. CDR1 SGHTA and CDR2 FQGNSA come from the germline V gene. The CDR3 sequence: CASSLAAPTYNEQFF. Here the CDR3 DNA reads TGTGCCAGCAGCTTAGCGGCCCCCACCTACAATGAGCAGTTCTTC.

The chain has TRBV20-1 and TRBJ2-1; no definite D call. Trimming removed 3 bases from V and 0 bases from J, with 9 bases in between. This CDR3 is built from 14 residues. Germline V lookup: CDR1 DFQATT, CDR2 SNEGSKA (reference sequence). The DNA of the CDR3 is TGCAGTGCTAGTCTGCGCGGCTCCTACAATGAGCAGTTCTTC. Amino acid sequence: CSASLRGSYNEQFF.

The J gene is TRBJ1-3, the V gene TRBV18; D uncertain. This CDR3 region has 15 residues. Trimming took 1 base from V and 4 from J, leaving 11 bases between them. Germline CDR1 and CDR2: KGHSH and LQKENI. The CDR3 region is CASSPQKMKGNTIYF. Here the CDR3 DNA reads TGTGCCAGCTCACCACAGAAAATGAAGGGAAACACCATATATTTT.

The chain couples TRBV6-5 to TRBJ2-2; D is unclear. The germline V and J ends were trimmed by 5 bases and 6 bases, with 13 bases remaining between them. Germline loops: CDR1 MNHEY, CDR2 SVGAGI. The length of the CDR3 is 14 residues. CDR3 residues: CASSISYSSGELFF. The CDR3 region has the DNA TGTGCCAGCAGTATAAGTTACAGCTCCGGGGAGCTGTTTTTT.

This rearrangement joins TRBV5-6 to TRBJ2-7, with D possibly TRBD1 on 5 matching bases. V lost 3 bases to trimming and J lost 2 bases, with 15 bases between them. This CDR3 has 15 amino acids. Germline V gene sequence: CDR1 SGHDT, CDR2 YYEEEE. The CDR3 DNA reads TGTGCCAGCAGCTCTCTCCAAACAGGAACCTACGAGCAGTACGTC. Residues: CASSSLQTGTYEQYV.

The chain is built from TRBV3-1 (or the pseudogene TRBV3-2) and TRBJ1-1; unclear D gene. The V gene's germline CDR1 is LGHDT and CDR2 YNNKEL (reference sequence). V lost 7 bases and J 11 bases, leaving 20 bases between the germline ends. CDR3 length equals 13 residues. As DNA, the CDR3 is TGTGCCAGCACCGGTACGTCTGGGCATATTGCTTTCTTT. Protein: CASTGTSGHIAFF.

The CDR3 coding sequence is TGTGCCAGTACTATTGTTACGGGTACCGGGGCCAACGTCCTGACTTTC. It codes for CASTIVTGTGANVLTF. The V and J genes are TRBV19 and TRBJ2-6; D not resolved. The CDR3 runs 16 residues. V was shortened by 7 bases and J by 4 bases, with 17 bases between the two germline ends. Germline lookup yields CDR1 LNHDA and CDR2 SQIVND (reference sequence).

This clone showed up just a few times. The chain has TRBV6-5 and TRBJ1-2; the D is unclear. Germline V gives CDR1 MNHEY, CDR2 SVGAGI. The CDR3 loop spans 13 amino acids. Trimming left V 8 bases short and J 7 bases short, with 17 bases between. CDR3 amino acids: CASSRISSVGYTF. The CDR3 DNA is TGTGCCAGCTCGAGGATCTCTTCGGTTGGCTACACCTTC.

This clone was detected a few times. This chain joins TRBV18 and TRBJ1-5; 7 nucleotides align to TRBD1. CDR1 and CDR2 from the germline V gene are KGHSH and LQKENI. The trim removed 4 bases at V and 0 bases at J, leaving 3 bases unmatched. This CDR3 region has 15 residues. The CDR3 coding sequence is TGTGCCAGCTCACAGGGGGCCTCTAGCAATCAGCCCCAGCATTTT. It yields the protein CASSQGASSNQPQHF.

The chain uses TRBV6-5 and TRBJ2-1; 12 nucleotides align to TRBD2. The germline gives CDR1 MNHEY, CDR2 SVGAGI. J was trimmed by 7 bases and V by 1 base; bases with no gene match: 5. CDR3 length: 16 amino acids. CDR3 coding DNA: TGTGCCAGCAGTTACTTTACTAGCGGGGGGACGAATGAGCAGTTCTTC. Translating gives CASSYFTSGGTNEQFF.

This rearrangement joins TRBV6-5 to TRBJ2-7; no reliable D call. The length of the CDR3 is 12 residues. The germline V gene has CDR1 MNHEY and CDR2 SVGAGI. V was clipped by 6 bases and J by 4 bases, with 10 bases between them. CDR3 amino acids: CASSRRVYEQYV. The CDR3 bases are TGTGCCAGCAGCCGCCGGGTTTACGAGCAGTACGTC.